These 2 T cell receptor beta chains came from one sample sequenced in a study of cytomegalovirus exposure and HLA in healthy donors. Vbeta (60) and Jbeta (13) primers were used in the PCR. This table comes from immunoSEQ multiplex PCR, and its TCRdb copy is limited to in-frame clones, with some not included. The table has fewer than 150,000 clones, around 82% seen once. The sample consisted of PBMCs. The receptors shown here come from a man aged 45-65 years in good health and CMV-seronegative.

This rearrangement joins TRBV5-4 to TRBJ2-7; D not resolved. This CDR3 is 13 amino acids long. V dropped 4 bases and J dropped 1 base, with 9 bases sitting between them. Per germline, CDR1 SGHNT and CDR2 YYREEE (reference sequence). The CDR3 spells CASSLGQSYEQYF. The CDR3 DNA follows: TGTGCCAGCAGCCTGGGCCAGTCCTACGAGCAGTACTTC.

The chain couples TRBV7-2 to TRBJ2-7, with 11 bases matching TRBD1. J lost 4 bases, V lost 5 bases, and 7 bases had no gene match. Germline lookup yields CDR1 SGHTA and CDR2 FQGNSA. The CDR3 sequence is 15 residues long. CDR3 protein: CASSQNGQGAYEQYF. In nucleotides, the CDR3 is TGTGCCAGCAGCCAAAACGGACAGGGGGCTTACGAGCAGTACTTC.